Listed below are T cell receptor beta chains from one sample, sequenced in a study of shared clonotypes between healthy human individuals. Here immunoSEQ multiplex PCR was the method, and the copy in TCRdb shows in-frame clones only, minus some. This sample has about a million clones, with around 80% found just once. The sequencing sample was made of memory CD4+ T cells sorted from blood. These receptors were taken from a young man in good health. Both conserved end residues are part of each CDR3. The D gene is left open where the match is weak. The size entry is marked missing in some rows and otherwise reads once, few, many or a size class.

DNA: TGTGCCATCACCCGACAGGGGAACTCTGGAAACACCATATATTTT
CDR3: CAITRQGNSGNTIYF
J: TRBJ1-3
D: TRBD1
V: TRBV10-3
size: -

DNA: TGTGCCAGCAGGATTGGACTAGCGGGCGGTGGTGAGCAGTTCTTC
CDR3: CASRIGLAGGGEQFF
J: TRBJ2-1
D: TRBD2
V: TRBV7-9
size: once

DNA: TGTGCCAGCAGATCCCGGGACAGGAACACTGAAGCTTTCTTT
CDR3: CASRSRDRNTEAFF
J: TRBJ1-1
D: TRBD1
V: TRBV6-5
size: -

DNA: TGTGCCAGCAGCGACGGGACAAGGGGCCGGGAGACTGAAGCTTTCTTT
CDR3: CASSDGTRGRETEAFF
J: TRBJ1-1
D: -
V: TRBV7-2
size: -

DNA: TGTGCCAGCAGCACGGGCAGTATTAACACAGATACGCAGTATTTT
CDR3: CASSTGSINTDTQYF
J: TRBJ2-3
D: -
V: TRBV5-6
size: -

DNA: TGTGCCAGCAGCGCCCCCGCGACTAGCAATGAGCAGTTCTTC
CDR3: CASSAPATSNEQFF
J: TRBJ2-1
D: -
V: TRBV9
size: -

DNA: TGTGCCAGCAGCTTTTACAGGGTAGGGGATTCACCCCTCCACTTT
CDR3: CASSFYRVGDSPLHF
J: TRBJ1-6
D: -
V: TRBV5-5
size: -

DNA: TGTGCCAGCAGCGCCTTAACAGGGGAAGGAAACACCATATATTTT
CDR3: CASSALTGEGNTIYF
J: TRBJ1-3
D: TRBD1
V: TRBV2
size: -

DNA: TGTGCCAGCAGTTACCCCGGACAGGCTAGCAATCAGCCCCAGCATTTT
CDR3: CASSYPGQASNQPQHF
J: TRBJ1-5
D: TRBD1
V: TRBV6-6
size: -

DNA: TGTGCCAGCAGCTCAACCGGGACAGGGAGCTCCGGGGAGCTGTTTTTT
CDR3: CASSSTGTGSSGELFF
J: TRBJ2-2
D: TRBD1
V: TRBV5-4
size: -

DNA: TGTGCTAGCAGCTCCCACCTACCCCCTTTTTCCCCTGTCTACGAGCAGTACTTC
CDR3: CASSSHLPPFSPVYEQYF
J: TRBJ2-7
D: -
V: TRBV7-7
size: -

DNA: TGTGCCAGCAGCCCAGGACTAGCGGGAGGGTTCGGGGAGCTGTTTTTT
CDR3: CASSPGLAGGFGELFF
J: TRBJ2-2
D: TRBD2
V: TRBV7-2
size: many